The rows below give T cell receptor beta chains drawn from one sample of a study of cytomegalovirus exposure and HLA in healthy donors. Method: immunoSEQ multiplex PCR; TCRdb's copy keeps in-frame clones and lacks some. The table includes approximately 160,000 clones, approximately 80% detected once. The sample consisted of PBMCs. Receptor source: a male donor in good health and CMV-seropositive. The CDR3 runs from the conserved cysteine through the conserved F or W. D genes are given only for firm matches. Size values are once, few and many counts, or a class for expanded clones, and some rows have none.

v_call: TRBV27
j_call: TRBJ2-3
clone_size: NA
d_call: TRBD1
cdr3_aa: CASSLDRGLADTQYF
cdr3_nt: TGTGCCAGCAGTTTAGACAGGGGGCTTGCAGATACGCAGTATTTT

v_call: TRBV10-1
j_call: TRBJ1-3
clone_size: NA
d_call: NA
cdr3_aa: CASSSYLAGNTIYF
cdr3_nt: TGCGCCAGCAGTTCCTATCTTGCTGGAAACACCATATATTTT

v_call: TRBV7-9
j_call: TRBJ2-3
clone_size: NA
d_call: NA
cdr3_aa: CASSSRGAGTDTQYF
cdr3_nt: TGTGCCAGCAGCTCACGGGGGGCCGGCACAGATACGCAGTATTTT

v_call: TRBV6-1
j_call: TRBJ1-6
clone_size: NA
d_call: NA
cdr3_aa: CAAEKGDSPLHF
cdr3_nt: TGTGCCGCCGAGAAGGGGGATTCACCCCTCCACTTT

v_call: TRBV5-5
j_call: TRBJ1-5
clone_size: NA
d_call: NA
cdr3_aa: CASSLGPSGGRNQPQHF
cdr3_nt: TGTGCCAGCAGCTTGGGGCCCAGCGGGGGTCGCAATCAGCCCCAGCATTTT

v_call: TRBV5-1
j_call: TRBJ1-1
clone_size: NA
d_call: NA
cdr3_aa: CASSLSGSGNTEAFF
cdr3_nt: TGCGCCAGCAGCCTGTCAGGGTCGGGGAACACTGAAGCTTTCTTT

v_call: TRBV9
j_call: TRBJ1-6
clone_size: NA
d_call: TRBD1
cdr3_aa: CASSVDRSNSPLHF
cdr3_nt: TGTGCCAGCAGCGTGGACAGGTCAAATTCACCCCTCCACTTT

v_call: TRBV4-1
j_call: TRBJ1-2
clone_size: NA
d_call: NA
cdr3_aa: CASSRDLSTGFYGYTF
cdr3_nt: TGCGCCAGCAGCCGAGACCTGTCTACAGGGTTCTATGGCTACACCTTC

v_call: TRBV5-4
j_call: TRBJ1-2
clone_size: NA
d_call: TRBD1
cdr3_aa: CASSSYSKTGGDGYTF
cdr3_nt: TGTGCCAGCAGCTCTTATTCAAAGACAGGGGGCGATGGCTACACCTTC

v_call: TRBV11-2
j_call: TRBJ2-1
clone_size: NA
d_call: TRBD1
cdr3_aa: CASSLTGLDEQFF
cdr3_nt: TGTGCCAGCAGCCTGACAGGGCTCGATGAGCAGTTCTTC

v_call: TRBV30
j_call: TRBJ2-7
clone_size: NA
d_call: NA
cdr3_aa: CAWSSGRQVSSYEQYF
cdr3_nt: TGTGCCTGGAGTTCGGGAAGACAGGTATCGTCCTACGAGCAGTACTTC

v_call: TRBV9
j_call: TRBJ2-5
clone_size: NA
d_call: NA
cdr3_aa: CASSVGFDSQETQYF
cdr3_nt: TGTGCCAGCAGCGTAGGATTCGACAGCCAAGAGACCCAGTACTTC

v_call: TRBV30
j_call: TRBJ1-2
clone_size: once
d_call: TRBD1
cdr3_aa: CAWGGTEAYGYTF
cdr3_nt: TGTGCCTGGGGTGGGACAGAGGCTTACGGCTACACCTTC

v_call: TRBV4-1
j_call: TRBJ1-4
clone_size: NA
d_call: TRBD1
cdr3_aa: CASSQSGTGNEKLFF
cdr3_nt: TGCGCCAGCAGCCAATCCGGGACAGGGAATGAAAAACTGTTTTTT

v_call: TRBV19
j_call: TRBJ1-1
clone_size: NA
d_call: NA
cdr3_aa: CASSMRTLRNTEAFF
cdr3_nt: TGTGCCAGTAGCATGAGGACTCTCAGGAACACTGAAGCTTTCTTT

v_call: TRBV6-1
j_call: TRBJ1-4
clone_size: NA
d_call: NA
cdr3_aa: CASSEYGGEGEKLFF
cdr3_nt: TGTGCCAGCAGTGAATACGGGGGGGAGGGTGAAAAACTGTTTTTT

v_call: TRBV2
j_call: TRBJ2-3
clone_size: NA
d_call: TRBD1
cdr3_aa: CASSSGTASTDTQYF
cdr3_nt: TGTGCCAGCAGTTCCGGGACAGCTAGCACAGATACGCAGTATTTT

v_call: TRBV19
j_call: TRBJ2-5
clone_size: NA
d_call: NA
cdr3_aa: CASSPGLFETQYF
cdr3_nt: TGTGCCAGTAGCCCAGGGTTGTTTGAGACCCAGTACTTC

v_call: TRBV9
j_call: TRBJ1-2
clone_size: NA
d_call: NA
cdr3_aa: CASSVALGSPFGYTF
cdr3_nt: TGTGCCAGCAGCGTAGCCCTGGGCAGCCCCTTCGGCTACACCTTC

v_call: TRBV2
j_call: TRBJ2-4
clone_size: NA
d_call: TRBD1
cdr3_aa: CASGTDFPPRNIQYF
cdr3_nt: TGTGCCAGCGGGACAGATTTCCCCCCAAGAAACATTCAGTACTTC

v_call: TRBV5-4
j_call: TRBJ1-4
clone_size: NA
d_call: TRBD1
cdr3_aa: CASSLDRGAEKLFF
cdr3_nt: TGTGCCAGCAGCTTGGACAGGGGGGCGGAAAAACTGTTTTTT

v_call: TRBV28
j_call: TRBJ1-4
clone_size: NA
d_call: NA
cdr3_aa: CASSRSGGPSNEKLFF
cdr3_nt: TGTGCCAGCAGTCGCTCGGGGGGCCCGTCCAATGAAAAACTGTTTTTT

v_call: TRBV6-5
j_call: TRBJ1-1
clone_size: NA
d_call: NA
cdr3_aa: CASSYGGVGTEAFF
cdr3_nt: TGTGCCAGCAGTTACGGGGGGGTGGGCACTGAAGCTTTCTTT

v_call: TRBV18
j_call: TRBJ1-2
clone_size: NA
d_call: TRBD1
cdr3_aa: CASSPDRGRGYTF
cdr3_nt: TGTGCCAGCTCCCCCGACAGGGGGCGAGGCTACACCTTC

v_call: TRBV5-6
j_call: TRBJ1-1
clone_size: NA
d_call: NA
cdr3_aa: CASSGLVGVVTEAFF
cdr3_nt: TGTGCCAGCAGCGGCCTTGTAGGGGTGGTCACTGAAGCTTTCTTT

v_call: TRBV5-4
j_call: TRBJ1-2
clone_size: NA
d_call: NA
cdr3_aa: CASSLDSYYGYTF
cdr3_nt: TGTGCCAGCAGCTTGGACAGCTACTATGGCTACACCTTC

v_call: TRBV5-6
j_call: TRBJ2-7
clone_size: NA
d_call: TRBD1
cdr3_aa: CASSLDRGLDEQYF
cdr3_nt: TGTGCCAGCAGCTTGGATAGGGGGCTTGACGAGCAGTACTTC

v_call: TRBV2
j_call: TRBJ2-1
clone_size: once
d_call: TRBD2
cdr3_aa: CASRLTSGGRHEQFF
cdr3_nt: TGTGCCAGCAGGTTGACTAGCGGGGGACGGCATGAGCAGTTCTTC

v_call: TRBV7-9
j_call: TRBJ2-7
clone_size: NA
d_call: TRBD1
cdr3_aa: CASSFGDRVLDEQYF
cdr3_nt: TGTGCCAGCAGCTTCGGGGACAGGGTTTTGGACGAGCAGTACTTC

v_call: TRBV7-2
j_call: TRBJ2-2
clone_size: NA
d_call: NA
cdr3_aa: CASTRLGGVGELFF
cdr3_nt: TGTGCCAGCACCCGGTTAGGGGGGGTCGGGGAGCTGTTTTTT

v_call: TRBV5-4
j_call: TRBJ1-2
clone_size: NA
d_call: NA
cdr3_aa: CASSLGLRTYGYTF
cdr3_nt: TGTGCCAGCAGCTTGGGCCTTCGGACATATGGCTACACCTTC

v_call: TRBV2
j_call: TRBJ2-1
clone_size: NA
d_call: NA
cdr3_aa: CASRLLGNEQFF
cdr3_nt: TGTGCCAGCAGACTACTAGGTAATGAGCAGTTCTTC

v_call: TRBV7-2
j_call: TRBJ2-7
clone_size: NA
d_call: TRBD1
cdr3_aa: CASSLNRGAYEQYF
cdr3_nt: TGTGCCAGCAGCTTAAACAGGGGTGCCTACGAGCAGTACTTC

v_call: TRBV7-9
j_call: TRBJ1-2
clone_size: NA
d_call: TRBD1
cdr3_aa: CASSLFPEDRAYGYTF
cdr3_nt: TGTGCCAGCAGCTTATTTCCGGAGGACAGGGCCTATGGCTACACCTTC

v_call: TRBV7-9
j_call: TRBJ2-7
clone_size: NA
d_call: TRBD1
cdr3_aa: CASSLGTIRDRASYEQYF
cdr3_nt: TGTGCCAGCAGCTTAGGTACAATCCGGGACAGGGCCTCCTACGAGCAGTACTTC

v_call: TRBV6-4
j_call: TRBJ1-6
clone_size: few
d_call: NA
cdr3_aa: CASSEGTYSPLHF
cdr3_nt: TGTGCCAGCAGTGAAGGGACATATTCACCCCTCCACTTT

v_call: TRBV6-6
j_call: TRBJ1-2
clone_size: once
d_call: NA
cdr3_aa: CASSPREEIYGYTF
cdr3_nt: TGTGCCAGCAGTCCAAGGGAGGAGATCTATGGCTACACCTTC

v_call: TRBV6-5
j_call: TRBJ2-4
clone_size: NA
d_call: TRBD1
cdr3_aa: CASSYSTWDSKNIQYF
cdr3_nt: TGTGCCAGCAGTTACTCGACGTGGGACAGCAAAAACATTCAGTACTTC

v_call: TRBV4-2
j_call: TRBJ2-7
clone_size: NA
d_call: NA
cdr3_aa: CASSHSEGYRYEQYF
cdr3_nt: TGTGCCAGCAGCCATAGTGAGGGATACCGCTACGAGCAGTACTTC

v_call: TRBV4-1
j_call: TRBJ2-2
clone_size: once
d_call: TRBD2
cdr3_aa: CASSHPGLAGGPLWTGELFF
cdr3_nt: TGCGCCAGCAGCCATCCGGGACTAGCGGGGGGGCCTCTTTGGACCGGGGAGCTGTTTTTT

v_call: TRBV7-9
j_call: TRBJ2-7
clone_size: NA
d_call: NA
cdr3_aa: CASSEDRRPYEQYF
cdr3_nt: TGTGCCAGCAGCGAAGACAGGAGACCCTATGAGCAGTACTTC

v_call: TRBV27
j_call: TRBJ1-1
clone_size: NA
d_call: NA
cdr3_aa: CASSFRGPNTEAFF
cdr3_nt: TGTGCCAGCAGTTTCAGGGGCCCGAACACTGAAGCTTTCTTT

v_call: TRBV2
j_call: TRBJ2-7
clone_size: NA
d_call: NA
cdr3_aa: CASSADRTRSEQYF
cdr3_nt: TGTGCCAGCAGTGCAGACAGGACTAGGAGCGAGCAGTACTTC

v_call: TRBV7-9
j_call: TRBJ1-4
clone_size: NA
d_call: NA
cdr3_aa: CSSSFNSPNEKLFF
cdr3_nt: TGTTCCAGCAGCTTCAACAGTCCGAATGAAAAACTGTTTTTT

v_call: TRBV7-9
j_call: TRBJ2-3
clone_size: NA
d_call: NA
cdr3_aa: CASSLVVSADTQYF
cdr3_nt: TGTGCCAGCAGCTTAGTGGTGTCAGCAGATACGCAGTATTTT

v_call: TRBV7-9
j_call: TRBJ2-1
clone_size: NA
d_call: TRBD1
cdr3_aa: CASSNTGGGYNEQFF
cdr3_nt: TGTGCCAGCAGCAATACAGGGGGCGGATACAATGAGCAGTTCTTC

v_call: TRBV6-6
j_call: TRBJ2-5
clone_size: NA
d_call: TRBD1
cdr3_aa: CASSYRGRETQYF
cdr3_nt: TGTGCCAGCAGTTACAGGGGGCGAGAGACCCAGTACTTC

v_call: TRBV29-1
j_call: TRBJ2-2
clone_size: NA
d_call: NA
cdr3_aa: CSVERGTGELFF
cdr3_nt: TGCAGCGTTGAAAGGGGGACCGGGGAGCTGTTTTTT

v_call: TRBV20-1
j_call: TRBJ1-1
clone_size: NA
d_call: NA
cdr3_aa: CSASREKAFF
cdr3_nt: TGCAGTGCTAGCCGAGAAAAAGCTTTCTTT

v_call: TRBV2
j_call: TRBJ2-5
clone_size: NA
d_call: TRBD2
cdr3_aa: CASTLLLAGQWGTQYF
cdr3_nt: TGTGCCAGCACACTACTACTAGCGGGGCAATGGGGGACCCAGTACTTC

v_call: TRBV6-6
j_call: TRBJ1-6
clone_size: few
d_call: TRBD1
cdr3_aa: CASRRDRGASPLHF
cdr3_nt: TGTGCCAGCAGGCGGGACAGGGGGGCTTCACCCCTCCACTTT

v_call: TRBV7-8
j_call: TRBJ2-3
clone_size: NA
d_call: TRBD2
cdr3_aa: CASSSLAGGPDTQYF
cdr3_nt: TGTGCCAGCAGCTCACTAGCGGGGGGGCCAGATACGCAGTATTTT

v_call: TRBV6-5
j_call: TRBJ1-5
clone_size: few
d_call: TRBD1
cdr3_aa: CASSRDREVGQPQHF
cdr3_nt: TGTGCCAGCAGTAGGGACAGGGAAGTGGGTCAGCCCCAGCATTTT